These T cell receptor beta chains were read from a single sample in a study of CD8 T cells in Susac syndrome. TCRdb used MiXCR to reprocess the immunoSEQ multiplex PCR reads, holding one entry per CDR3 protein. Of approximately 210,000 distinct CDR3 sequences in the sample, 95% are singletons; the top ten hold 0.08% to 0.095%. The sequenced sample consisted of CD4+ T cells from PBMCs. Source of these receptors: a human donor with multiple sclerosis. CDR3s include the opening cysteine and the closing phenylalanine or tryptophan. The order of the fields is V gene, clone size, J gene, D gene, CDR3 DNA, CDR3 protein. The D gene is left open where the match is weak. Not all rows give a size; the values are once, few, many and, for expanded clones, a class.

TRBV29-1	once	TRBJ1-1	.	TGCAGCGTTTGGACAGTCAAAACTGAAGCTTTCTTT	CSVWTVKTEAFF
TRBV7-9	.	TRBJ2-6	.	TGTGCCAGCGGTGTGGAATTTCTGACTTTC	CASGVEFLTF
TRBV30	once	TRBJ2-7	TRBD1	TGTGCCTGGAGTGAGGGACAGGGCGCCTCCTACGAGCAGTACTTC	CAWSEGQGASYEQYF
TRBV12-3/TRBV12-4	.	TRBJ2-5	TRBD2	TGTGCCAGCAGTCCCCGGACTAGCCGAGAGACCCAGTACTTC	CASSPRTSRETQYF
TRBV18	.	TRBJ2-1	TRBD2	TGTGCCAGCTCACCACCATTACTAGCGGGAGGGAATGAGCAGTTCTTC	CASSPPLLAGGNEQFF
TRBV12-3/TRBV12-4	.	TRBJ2-7	.	TGTGCCAGCAGAAACCTCTACGAGCAGTACTTC	CASRNLYEQYF
TRBV27	.	TRBJ2-7	.	TGTGCCAGCAGTTTAGAGCAGGGACCATACGAGCAGTACTTC	CASSLEQGPYEQYF
TRBV10-3	.	TRBJ1-1	TRBD1	TGTGCCATCAGTGAGTCTTCTGCCGGGACAGGCGCTGAAGCTTTCTTT	CAISESSAGTGAEAFF
TRBV12-3/TRBV12-4	.	TRBJ2-2	.	TGTGCCAGCCAAGTCCCGAACACCGGGGAGCTGTTTTTT	CASQVPNTGELFF
TRBV12-3/TRBV12-4	.	TRBJ2-1	TRBD2	TGTGCCAGCACGGTAGCGGGGATACACAATGAGCAGTTCTTC	CASTVAGIHNEQFF
TRBV28	.	TRBJ2-7	.	TGTGCCAGCAGTTCCCCCCGAGAGCAGTACTTC	CASSSPREQYF
TRBV6-5	.	TRBJ1-6	TRBD1	TGTGCCAGCAGATGGGACAGGAATTCACCCCTCCACTTC	CASRWDRNSPLHF
TRBV24-1	.	TRBJ1-1	TRBD1	TGTGCCACCAGTGACTCGACAGGGCTCGAAGCTTTCTTT	CATSDSTGLEAFF
TRBV6-5	.	TRBJ1-5	TRBD1	TGTGCCAGCAGTAGACAGGGGCATCAGCCCCAGCATTTT	CASSRQGHQPQHF
TRBV6-5	once	TRBJ2-7	.	TGTGCCAGCCGGGCCGGGCAGGCGGCCACCTACGAGCAGTACTTC	CASRAGQAATYEQYF
TRBV12-3/TRBV12-4	.	TRBJ2-7	.	TGTGCCAGCAGTTATCCGGGGCCCAAAGGCGAGCAGTACTTC	CASSYPGPKGEQYF
TRBV5-1	.	TRBJ2-3	TRBD2	TGCGCCAGCAGCTTGGAACTAGCGGGAGTAGATACGCAGTATTTT	CASSLELAGVDTQYF
TRBV5-1	.	TRBJ2-7	.	TGCGCCAGCAGCTTGGTCAGGGGGGACTACGAGCAGTACTTC	CASSLVRGDYEQYF
TRBV29-1	once	TRBJ2-7	.	TGCAGCGGGGGGGTAATCTACGAGCAGTACTTC	CSGGVIYEQYF
TRBV5-1	once	TRBJ1-1	.	TGCGCCAGCAGCCTGCACAGGGCGGTCGGGACTGAAGCTTTCTTT	CASSLHRAVGTEAFF
TRBV29-1	once	TRBJ2-5	TRBD1	TGCAGCGTTGAAGATTGGGACAGCCAAGAGACCCAGTACTTC	CSVEDWDSQETQYF
TRBV7-9	.	TRBJ2-2	.	TGTGCCAGCAGCTCCTGGACGGGTGCCGGGGAGCTGTTTTTT	CASSSWTGAGELFF
TRBV27	.	TRBJ1-2	TRBD1	TGTGCCAGCAGCCTACACAGGGGGCTGTGGGGTGGCTACACCTTC	CASSLHRGLWGGYTF
TRBV18	.	TRBJ2-7	.	TGTGCCAGCTCACAGATCTCGGGACAATTTCTTCCCTACGAGCAGTACTTC	CASSQISGQFLPYEQYF